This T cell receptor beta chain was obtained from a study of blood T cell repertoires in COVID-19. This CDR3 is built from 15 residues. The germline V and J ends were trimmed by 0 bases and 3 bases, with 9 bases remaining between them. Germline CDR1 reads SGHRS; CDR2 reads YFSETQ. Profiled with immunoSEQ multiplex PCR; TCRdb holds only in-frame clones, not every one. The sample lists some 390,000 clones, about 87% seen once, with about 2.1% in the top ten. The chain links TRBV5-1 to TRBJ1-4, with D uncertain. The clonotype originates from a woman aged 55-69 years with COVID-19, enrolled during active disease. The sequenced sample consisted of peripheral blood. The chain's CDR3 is CASSLAEGANEKLFF. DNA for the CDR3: TGCGCCAGCAGCTTGGCCGAGGGAGCTAATGAAAAACTGTTTTTT.